These T cell receptor beta chains were read from a single sample in a study of molecular identifiers for immune sequencing clone quantification. TCRdb re-analysed the PCR reads in MiXCR, keeping a single row per CDR3 protein. Counted here are about 500,000 distinct CDR3 sequences, about 22% occurring once; the ten biggest clones make up roughly 0.81%. The sequencing sample was made of naive CD8+ T cells from blood, with Jurkat cell RNA spiked in. Receptors originate from a human donor in good health. Some libraries in this study had Jurkat cell RNA spiked in. CDR3s include the opening cysteine and the closing phenylalanine or tryptophan. D genes are given only for firm matches. Size values are once, few and many counts, or a class for expanded clones, and some rows have none.

CDR3 DNA | CDR3 protein | D gene | J gene | V gene | clone size
TGTGCCAGCAGCTTATTCCTAGCCCCAGATACGCAGTATTTT | CASSLFLAPDTQYF | . | TRBJ2-3 | TRBV7-2 | many
TGTGCCATCAGTGAGTCAGTGGGACTAGCGAAAGCAGATACGCAGTATTTT | CAISESVGLAKADTQYF | TRBD2 | TRBJ2-3 | TRBV10-3 | .
TGTGCCAGCAGTTTAGTGGGACTAGCGGGAGGGCCGACAGATACGCAGTATTTT | CASSLVGLAGGPTDTQYF | TRBD2 | TRBJ2-3 | TRBV12-3/TRBV12-4 | many
TGTGCCAGCAGTTTATCGAGGGTGAGTGAAGCTTTCTTT | CASSLSRVSEAFF | . | TRBJ1-1 | TRBV27 | .
TGTGCCAGTAGTATAGGGACAAGGACGACGTACACTGAAGCTTTCTTT | CASSIGTRTTYTEAFF | . | TRBJ1-1 | TRBV19 | .
TGTGCCAGCAGCGGGGACAGGGACTTCTACGAGCAGTACTTC | CASSGDRDFYEQYF | TRBD1 | TRBJ2-7 | TRBV7-9 | many
TGTGCTAGTGTCTGTAGGGTCATGCTTTTATACGAGCAGTACTTC | CASVCRVMLLYEQYF | . | TRBJ2-7 | TRBV12-5 | .
TGTGCCAGTAGGGAGGGGCGATGGAACACCGGGGAGCTGTTTTTT | CASREGRWNTGELFF | . | TRBJ2-2 | TRBV19 | many
TGTGCCAGCAGCTTCCGCGGACAGTACACTGAAGCTTTCTTT | CASSFRGQYTEAFF | . | TRBJ1-1 | TRBV7-8 | many
TGTGCCATCAGGGGTGCGGGGGGACCCTACAATGAGCAGTTCTTC | CAIRGAGGPYNEQFF | TRBD2 | TRBJ2-1 | TRBV10-3 | .
TGCGCCAGCAGCCACGTAGCGGGAGCCGGACAGGGGAACTATGGCTACACCTTC | CASSHVAGAGQGNYGYTF | TRBD1 | TRBJ1-2 | TRBV4-1 | .
TGTGCCAGCAGCCAACCCGGACTAGCCACCAAAAATCCCTACGAGCAGTACTTC | CASSQPGLATKNPYEQYF | TRBD2 | TRBJ2-7 | TRBV4-2 | many
TGTGCCAGCAGTTTATTCGTAGGGGGCAATCAGCCCCAGCATTTT | CASSLFVGGNQPQHF | . | TRBJ1-5 | TRBV28 | .
TGCAGCGTGCCCCTCCCGGGGGGTAGCACTGAAGCTTTCTTT | CSVPLPGGSTEAFF | . | TRBJ1-1 | TRBV29-1 | many
TGTGCCAGCGCGGGACTAGCGAACTCCAATGAGCAGTTCTTC | CASAGLANSNEQFF | TRBD2 | TRBJ2-1 | TRBV27 | few
TGCGCCAGCAGCCCGAGGACAGGCACCGGGGAGCTGTTTTTT | CASSPRTGTGELFF | TRBD1 | TRBJ2-2 | TRBV5-1 | few
TGTGCCAGCAGCTTAGAGCCCGGGCCCGATGAAAAACTGTTTTTT | CASSLEPGPDEKLFF | . | TRBJ1-4 | TRBV7-7 | .
TGTGCCAGCAGCGTAGGGACAGCGGGGGCCAGCACAGATACGCGGTATTTT | CASSVGTAGASTDTRYF | . | TRBJ2-3 | TRBV6-5 | .
TGTGCCAGCAGCCAATCAGGGACAGGCGAGCAGTACTTC | CASSQSGTGEQYF | TRBD1 | TRBJ2-7 | TRBV14 | many
TGCAGTGCGTGGGACAGGGGACGGTCCTACGAGCAGTACTTC | CSAWDRGRSYEQYF | TRBD1 | TRBJ2-7 | TRBV20-1 | .
TGTGCCTGGAGTGTAGATGGGGGCTGGACCTACGAGCAGTACTTC | CAWSVDGGWTYEQYF | . | TRBJ2-7 | TRBV30 | few
TGCGCCAGCAGCCAAGATTTGGGGGACATCCCCGACCACGAGCAGTGCTTC | CASSQDLGDIPDHEQCF | . | TRBJ2-7 | TRBV4-3 | few
TGTGCCGGCAGTTACTCTCGAACCCTTGACAGGGTTAATCAGCCCCAGCATTTT | CAGSYSRTLDRVNQPQHF | TRBD1 | TRBJ1-5 | TRBV6-2/TRBV6-3 | few
TGTGCCAGCAGTCCTACAGGGATTGGGGCCGACGTCCTGACTTTC | CASSPTGIGADVLTF | . | TRBJ2-6 | TRBV2 | .
TGTGCCAGCAGCCATAGCAATCAGCCCCAGCATTTT | CASSHSNQPQHF | . | TRBJ1-5 | TRBV7-4 | many
TGTGCCAGCAGCGTAGCGGGACCTAGCACAGATACGCAGTATTTT | CASSVAGPSTDTQYF | . | TRBJ2-3 | TRBV9 | many
TGCAGCGTGGAGCAGTGGGGCACAGATACGCAGTATTTT | CSVEQWGTDTQYF | . | TRBJ2-3 | TRBV29-1 | many
TGTGCCAGCAGTGAAGTTGGGCAGGGATACACAGATACGCAGTATTTT | CASSEVGQGYTDTQYF | . | TRBJ2-3 | TRBV25-1 | many
TGTGCCAGCAGCGCTTACCGACAGGACTCCTACGAGCAGTACTTC | CASSAYRQDSYEQYF | . | TRBJ2-7 | TRBV7-2 | many
TGTGCCAGCAGCTTAGACACAGATACGCAGTATTTT | CASSLDTDTQYF | . | TRBJ2-3 | TRBV7-9 | many
TGTGCCAGCAGCACCCCCGCCGGGACAGATACAATGAACACTGAAGCTTTCTTT | CASSTPAGTDTMNTEAFF | TRBD1 | TRBJ1-1 | TRBV11-2 | few
TGTGCCAGCAGTTCATACCGGGACATACACACAGATACGCAGTATTTT | CASSSYRDIHTDTQYF | . | TRBJ2-3 | TRBV27 | .
TGCGCCAGCAGCGGTGGTTTGGGGCTCACTGAAGCTTTCTTT | CASSGGLGLTEAFF | . | TRBJ1-1 | TRBV5-1 | many
TGCGCCAGCAGCCAAGGCAACTACGAGCAGTACTTC | CASSQGNYEQYF | . | TRBJ2-7 | TRBV4-3 | many
TGTGCCAGCAGTTTAGACGGCCCCACGAGAGGAGATACGCAGTATTTT | CASSLDGPTRGDTQYF | . | TRBJ2-3 | TRBV12-3/TRBV12-4 | many
TGTGCCAGCAGCTTGGCCGGACTGTTGAGCTCCTATAATTCACCCCTCCACTTT | CASSLAGLLSSYNSPLHF | . | TRBJ1-6 | TRBV5-6 | few
TGTGCCAGTAGTAGTCAGTCGAGCTCCTACAATGAGCAGTTCTTC | CASSSQSSSYNEQFF | . | TRBJ2-1 | TRBV19 | .
TGTGCCAGCAGTTCCCCGACTAGCGGGAGCCTCCTCGCCGAGCAGTACTTC | CASSSPTSGSLLAEQYF | TRBD2 | TRBJ2-7 | TRBV27 | .
TGTGCCAGCAGTGGGAGGGGGGCGCAGGGTGAAGCTTTCTTT | CASSGRGAQGEAFF | . | TRBJ1-1 | TRBV9 | .
TGTGCCAGCAGTTTATCCCGGGCCGTTGGTCAGCCCCAGCATTTT | CASSLSRAVGQPQHF | . | TRBJ1-5 | TRBV28 | .
TGTGCCAGTAGTATTCAGGCCGAGGGATTTCCCTACGAGCAGTACTTC | CASSIQAEGFPYEQYF | . | TRBJ2-7 | TRBV19 | .
TGTGCCAGCAGTTCCGTATTTACTAGCGGTCCCTACGAGCAGTACTTC | CASSSVFTSGPYEQYF | TRBD2 | TRBJ2-7 | TRBV12-3/TRBV12-4 | .
TGCAGTGCTATACTCCCGGAGGGTGAAAAACTGTTTTTT | CSAILPEGEKLFF | . | TRBJ1-4 | TRBV20-1 | .
TGTGCCAGCAGCCAATACTACACCGCTAACTATGGCTACACCTTC | CASSQYYTANYGYTF | . | TRBJ1-2 | TRBV14 | few
TGTGCCAGCTATGATAGCTCCTACGAGCAGTACTTC | CASYDSSYEQYF | . | TRBJ2-7 | TRBV28 | few
TGTGCCAGCAGTCCCTCGCCGGACACCACTAGCACAGATACGCAGTATTTT | CASSPSPDTTSTDTQYF | . | TRBJ2-3 | TRBV12-3/TRBV12-4 | few
TGTGCCAGCAACGTGGACAGGGTGAAGACTGAAGCTTTCTTT | CASNVDRVKTEAFF | TRBD1 | TRBJ1-1 | TRBV7-6 | .
TGTGCCAGCAGTTACGGGACTAGCTGGGAGCAGTACTTC | CASSYGTSWEQYF | TRBD2 | TRBJ2-7 | TRBV6-2/TRBV6-3 | many
TGCAGTGCTAGGACACGTGACAGCACAGATACGCAGTATTTT | CSARTRDSTDTQYF | . | TRBJ2-3 | TRBV20-1 | many
TGTGCCAGCAGTTATATGAAGGGTCCCTACGAGCAGTACTTC | CASSYMKGPYEQYF | . | TRBJ2-7 | TRBV27 | few
TGTGCCAGCAGTCCAATGCAGACTAGCGGGGACGCCGGGGAGCTGTTTTTT | CASSPMQTSGDAGELFF | TRBD2 | TRBJ2-2 | TRBV27 | .
TGTGCCAGTAGTATAGCTTCCTCGGGAGTCCCCACAGATACGCAGTATTTT | CASSIASSGVPTDTQYF | . | TRBJ2-3 | TRBV19 | .
TGTGCCAGCAGTGATAAGGTCGACAGCCTCGATACGCAGTATTTT | CASSDKVDSLDTQYF | . | TRBJ2-3 | TRBV6-1 | many
TGTGCCAGCAGCTCGACAGGGGGCGCGTTAGATACGCAGTATTTT | CASSSTGGALDTQYF | TRBD1 | TRBJ2-3 | TRBV7-2 | .
TGCAGCGTTGGTGTGGGACAGGGCACAGATACGCAGTATTTT | CSVGVGQGTDTQYF | TRBD1 | TRBJ2-3 | TRBV29-1 | many